Reported below is one T cell receptor (beta chain). This CDR3 has 13 residues. Trimming cost V 0 bases and J 1 base, with 4 bases left between them. Per the germline V gene, CDR1 is SGDLS and CDR2 is YYNGEE. These data originate in a study of blood T cell repertoires in COVID-19. For the study at large: From T cells, B-cell-depleted T cells, or PBMCs came the material, which was cDNA or gDNA.

In the source study's methods: Estimation of nucleated cell counts relied on the amplification of reference gene primers. Here immunoSEQ multiplex PCR was the method, and the copy in TCRdb shows in-frame clones only, minus some. The V and J calls and clone size were taken over from that table, and D and trimming were inferred from the DNA. The sample has roughly 200,000 clones; 75% to 85% are singletons. The J gene is TRBJ1-1, the V gene TRBV9; D unclear. The TCR comes from a human donor in a cohort sampled during active COVID-19. The sequenced sample consisted of peripheral blood. The CDR3: CASSVVWNTEAFF. DNA of the CDR3: TGTGCCAGCAGCGTAGTCTGGAACACTGAAGCTTTCTTT.